Sequencing of this T cell receptor (beta chain) was carried out in a study of T cells in Graves' hyperthyroidism and ophthalmopathy (dated by TCRdb to between 2018 and 2021). Background for the entire study: Peripheral blood samples were taken at initial diagnosis, before any treatment was given. TCR V-J signatures able to tell the groups apart were searched for in a discovery cohort of around 95 patients, of whom fewer than 45 had Graves' ophthalmopathy and about 60 had stable Graves' hyperthyroidism. Prospective prediction of ophthalmopathy was tested in an independent validation cohort of 18 to 20 hyperthyroidism patients and 17 patients who later progressed to ophthalmopathy. The 75 to 100 discovery patients were randomly split 7:3 into training and test sets. The study also compared thyroid tissue and blood T-cell repertoires from 6 or 7 Graves' hyperthyroidism patients. Following sampling, methimazole starting at 30 mg daily was given to hyperthyroidism patients, and high-dose intravenous methylprednisolone was given to ophthalmopathy patients. The paper describes TCR Vbeta CDR3 sequencing of 130 to 150 peripheral blood samples, made up of fewer than 50 ophthalmopathy patients, roughly 72 hyperthyroidism patients and around 17 progressor patients. Overall study results and their limits: In cross-validation, a model built on a 13 V-J signature told ophthalmopathy apart from stable hyperthyroidism with roughly 87% sensitivity and around 81% specificity, and in testing the same model reached 80%/75%. In validation, the model predicted progression to ophthalmopathy with 65% to 71% sensitivity and around 72% specificity, a median of around 6.6 months before onset. Most expanded thyroid clonotypes (frequency above 0.001) were also detected in blood, a finding suggesting that blood repertoires may reflect thyroid immune responses. No statistical method was used to set the sample size in advance, and investigators knew the group allocation.

Graves' hyperthyroidism was defined as stable when no progression to ophthalmopathy occurred over 18 months of follow-up. Hyperthyroidism patients were aged 18 to 65 years and newly diagnosed, with disease duration of less than 2 months. The study excluded patients with uncontrolled infections, other autoimmune diseases, pregnancy or lactation. Diagnoses were based on clinical symptoms, serum thyroxine and TRAb, thyroid ultrasound and orbital computed tomography. PBMCs were separated from about 10 ml of fresh peripheral blood using Ficoll-Paque density gradient centrifugation. Total RNA was extracted with Trizol reagent, and quality was checked on an Agilent 2100 Bioanalyzer. CDR1 and CDR2 are drawn from the germline V gene: MNHNS, SASEGT. The CDR3, cysteine through phenylalanine, is 14 amino acids long. The sequence is cut down to CDR3 DNA, 42 bases in frame from base 1. For this chain, trimming is 6 bases at the V end and 3 bases at the J end, and the number of junction bases without a gene match is 4.

This clonotype occurred many times. Its recognized antigen is unknown. Per-base quality was not reported, and no clone a single base away is much larger than it. The TCR beta CDR3 regions were amplified from RNA transcripts. A first-round RT-PCR of the TCR CDR3 used the HTBI primer set with the Qiagen OneStep RT-PCR kit. A second multiplex PCR round built the libraries, followed by size selection and purification. Sequencing of the libraries was done on an Illumina HiSeq2000 using paired-end 100 bp reads. Per the source publication's procedure: SOAPnuke was used to process the raw data, throwing out any read that contained adapters or uncalled bases, had a mean Phred below 15, or lacked an exact constant-primer or identifier match. High-quality paired reads were merged using COPE v1.2.5, and each unique nucleotide sequence was defined as a clonotype. MiTCR v1.1 was used to align clonotypes to the IMGT TRBV, TRBD and TRBJ reference segments. Analysis was restricted to V-J combinations with a frequency above 0.0001, which covered about 99% of repertoires. The TCS score was defined as F50 (clonal expansion) divided by E x V (chaos), with BLOSUM62-based TCRdist calculated between CDR3 peptides within each V-J. Welch's t-statistics and random forest reduced roughly 540 V-J features to 13, which were used in a naive Bayes classifier (R e1071). TCRdb redid the processing of the public reads, applying fastp at Q25 and MiXCR, and retained in-frame beta chains. Duplicate CDR3 protein sequences are folded into a single record with the most common DNA and genes. The authors' filters were not applied to this entry. A total of a few hundred thousand distinct CDR3 sequences appear in this sample, 15% to 20% of them only once. Of the sample, just under 45% falls within the top ten clones.

This chain is built from TRBV6-1 and TRBJ2-3; the central 9 bases match TRBD1. The receptor comes from a man between 40 and 49 years old with Graves' hyperthyroidism. Material: blood. The DNA sequence follows: TGTGCCAGCAGCTGGGACAGGGATACAGATACGCAGTATTTT. Translation gives CASSWDRDTDTQYF.